This entry describes one T cell receptor (beta chain). This clonotype was picked up many times. Its specific antigen is unknown. Per-base quality was not reported, and no clone a single base away is much larger than it. V lost 5 bases and J lost 4 bases; the stretch between them is 9 bases long. The germline V gene provides CDR1 MNHNS and CDR2 SASEGT. CDR3 length: 13 amino acids, cysteine to phenylalanine. Only the CDR3 DNA stays, 39 bases, in frame from base 1. This sample is part of a study of T cells in Graves' hyperthyroidism and ophthalmopathy (dated by TCRdb to between 2018 and 2020). Context from the whole study: Peripheral blood samples were taken at the time of initial diagnosis, prior to any treatment. To identify TCR V-J signatures that set the groups apart, the researchers used a discovery cohort of 90 to 100 patients, made up of 40 to 45 with Graves' ophthalmopathy and about 60 with stable Graves' hyperthyroidism. An independent validation cohort of 18 to 20 hyperthyroidism patients and approximately 16 patients who later progressed to ophthalmopathy tested prospective prediction of ophthalmopathy. For training and testing, the 100 patients in the discovery cohort were randomly divided in a 7:3 ratio. In roughly six Graves' hyperthyroidism patients, the study also compared T-cell repertoires from thyroid tissue with T-cell repertoires from blood. After sampling, hyperthyroidism patients received methimazole starting at 30 mg daily, and ophthalmopathy patients received high-dose intravenous methylprednisolone. The paper reports TCR Vbeta CDR3 sequencing of over 120 peripheral blood samples: fewer than 50 ophthalmopathy, fewer than 80 hyperthyroidism and 17 progressor patients. Overall results and qualifications from the work: Ophthalmopathy was separated from stable hyperthyroidism by a 13 V-J signature model, with over 85% sensitivity and 81% to 82% specificity obtained in cross-validation and 80%/75% obtained in testing. Blood samples also contained most of the expanded thyroid clonotypes (frequency above 0.001), which suggests that blood repertoires may reflect thyroid immune responses. No statistical method was used to set the sample size in advance, and investigators knew the group allocation. In validation, progression to ophthalmopathy was predicted by the model with almost 71% sensitivity and roughly 72% specificity, a median of about 6.4 months before onset.

In the ophthalmopathy patients, disease was moderately to severely active, with a Clinical Activity Score of 3 or more, a NOSPECS grade of 4 or more, and a duration of less than 3 months. Patients with uncontrolled infections, other autoimmune diseases, pregnancy or lactation were excluded. Clinical symptoms, serum thyroxine and TRAb, thyroid ultrasound, and orbital computed tomography formed the basis for the diagnoses. PBMCs were separated from approximately 9.9 ml of fresh peripheral blood using Ficoll-Paque density gradient centrifugation. Total RNA was extracted with Trizol reagent, and quality was checked on an Agilent 2100 Bioanalyzer. The TCR beta CDR3 regions were amplified from RNA transcripts. For the first round of RT-PCR on the TCR CDR3, the HTBI primer set was used together with the Qiagen OneStep RT-PCR kit. Libraries were constructed in a second round of multiplex PCR, after which size selection and purification were performed. Paired-end sequencing of the libraries was performed with 100 bp reads on an Illumina HiSeq2000. The paper's processing steps were these. SOAPnuke was used to process the raw data, removing reads that contained adapters or uncalled bases, had a mean Phred below 15, or lacked an exact match to the constant primer or identifier. COPE v1.2.5 was used to merge high-quality paired reads, and clonotypes were defined as unique nucleotide sequences. MiTCR v1.1 was used to align the clonotypes against IMGT TRBV, TRBD and TRBJ reference segments. The analysis included only V-J combinations with a frequency above 0.0001, which together covered around 99% of the repertoires. A TCS score was defined as the ratio of F50 (clonal expansion) to E x V (chaos), with BLOSUM62-based TCRdist applied between CDR3 peptides within each V-J. Welch's t-statistics and random forest reduced 500 to 650 V-J features to 13, which were used in a naive Bayes classifier (R e1071). TCRdb reanalyzed the raw reads on its own, using fastp at Q25 for trimming and MiXCR for clone calling, and kept in-frame beta chains. Every distinct CDR3 protein forms one entry, paired with its most common genes and DNA. The V and J calls and clone size come from TCRdb's table, not from the authors' own analysis. The table for this sample lists hundreds of thousands of distinct CDR3 sequences; around 22% of them were counted only once. Clones ranked in the top ten supply 11% of the sample.

The chain employs TRBV6-1 and TRBJ1-5; TRBD1 is a weak D gene call, 5 bases matching. Sequenced input: blood. The receptor was derived from a woman in her thirties with Graves' ophthalmopathy. The nucleotide sequence reads as follows: TGTGCCAGCAGTCAGTGGGGGAATCAGCCCCAGCATTTT. This yields the protein CASSQWGNQPQHF.